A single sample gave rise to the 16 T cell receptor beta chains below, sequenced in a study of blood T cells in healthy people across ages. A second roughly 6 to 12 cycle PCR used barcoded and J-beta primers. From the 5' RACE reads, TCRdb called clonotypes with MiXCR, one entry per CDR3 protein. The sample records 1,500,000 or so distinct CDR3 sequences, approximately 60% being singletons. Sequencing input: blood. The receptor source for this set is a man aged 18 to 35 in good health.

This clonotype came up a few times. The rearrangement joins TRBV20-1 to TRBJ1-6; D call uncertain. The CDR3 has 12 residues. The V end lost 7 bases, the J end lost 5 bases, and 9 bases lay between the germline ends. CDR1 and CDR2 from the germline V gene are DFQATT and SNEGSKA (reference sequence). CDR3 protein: CSVDSNNSPLHF. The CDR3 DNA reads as TGCAGTGTCGATTCCAATAATTCACCCCTCCACTTT.

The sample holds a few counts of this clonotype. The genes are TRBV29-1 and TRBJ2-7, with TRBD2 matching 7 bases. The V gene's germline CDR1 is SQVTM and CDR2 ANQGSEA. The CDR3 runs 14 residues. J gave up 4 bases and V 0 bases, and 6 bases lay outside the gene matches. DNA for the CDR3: TGCAGCGTTGAAGATCAAGGGGAGGGGTACGAGCAGTACTTC. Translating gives CSVEDQGEGYEQYF.

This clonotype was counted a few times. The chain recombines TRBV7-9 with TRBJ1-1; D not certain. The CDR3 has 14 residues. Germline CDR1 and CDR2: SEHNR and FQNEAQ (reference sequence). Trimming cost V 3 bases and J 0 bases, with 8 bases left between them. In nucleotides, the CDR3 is TGTGCCAGCAGCTTGGATAGGCTGAACACTGAAGCTTTCTTT. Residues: CASSLDRLNTEAFF. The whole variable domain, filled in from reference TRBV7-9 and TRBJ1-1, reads DTGVSQNPRHKITKRGQNVTFRCDPISEHNRLYWYRQTLGQGPEFLTYFQNEAQLEKSRLLSDRFSAERPKGSFSTLEIQRTEQGDSAMYLCASSLDRLNTEAFFGQGTRLTVV.

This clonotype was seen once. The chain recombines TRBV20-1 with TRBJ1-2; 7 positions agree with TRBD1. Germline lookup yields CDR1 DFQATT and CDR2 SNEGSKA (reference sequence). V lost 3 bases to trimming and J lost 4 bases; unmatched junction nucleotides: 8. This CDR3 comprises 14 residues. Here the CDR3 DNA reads TGCAGTGCTAGCCACCAAGGGGGCGGCTATGGCTACACCTTC. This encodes CSASHQGGGYGYTF.

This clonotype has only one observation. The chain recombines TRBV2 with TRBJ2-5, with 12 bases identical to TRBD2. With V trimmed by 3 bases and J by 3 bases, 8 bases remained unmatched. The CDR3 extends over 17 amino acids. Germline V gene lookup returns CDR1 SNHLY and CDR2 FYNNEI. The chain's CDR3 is CASSDARLAGVEETQYF. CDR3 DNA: TGTGCCAGCAGTGATGCGCGACTAGCGGGAGTCGAAGAGACCCAGTACTTC.

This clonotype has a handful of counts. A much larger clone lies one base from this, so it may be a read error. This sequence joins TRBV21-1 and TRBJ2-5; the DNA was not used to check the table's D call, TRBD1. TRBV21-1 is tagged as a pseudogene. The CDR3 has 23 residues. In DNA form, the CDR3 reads TGTGCCAGCAGCGAAACCCCCCTGGGAATGAGCAGTTCTTTAGGGACGGGAATGATTGGGCAGTACTTC. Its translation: CASSETPLGMSSSLGTGMIGQYF.

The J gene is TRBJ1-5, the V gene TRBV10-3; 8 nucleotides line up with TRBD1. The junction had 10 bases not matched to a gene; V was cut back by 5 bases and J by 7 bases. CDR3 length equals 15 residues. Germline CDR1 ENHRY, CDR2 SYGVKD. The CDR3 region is CAISNSGTGLQPQHF. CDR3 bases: TGTGCCATCAGTAACTCCGGGACAGGTCTCCAGCCCCAGCATTTT.

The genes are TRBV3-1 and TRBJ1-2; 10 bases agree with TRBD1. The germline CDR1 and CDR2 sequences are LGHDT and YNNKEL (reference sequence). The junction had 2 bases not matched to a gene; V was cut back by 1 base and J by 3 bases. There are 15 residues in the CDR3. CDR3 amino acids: CASSQGGQGHYGYTF. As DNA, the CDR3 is TGTGCCAGCAGCCAAGGGGGACAGGGGCACTATGGCTACACCTTC.

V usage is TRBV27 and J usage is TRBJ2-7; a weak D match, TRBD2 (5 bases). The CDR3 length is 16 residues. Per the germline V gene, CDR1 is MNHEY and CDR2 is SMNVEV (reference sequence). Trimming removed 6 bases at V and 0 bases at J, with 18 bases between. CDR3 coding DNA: TGTGCCAGCAGAAACCTTGGCGGGCAAAGCTCCTACGAGCAGTACTTC. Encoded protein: CASRNLGGQSSYEQYF.

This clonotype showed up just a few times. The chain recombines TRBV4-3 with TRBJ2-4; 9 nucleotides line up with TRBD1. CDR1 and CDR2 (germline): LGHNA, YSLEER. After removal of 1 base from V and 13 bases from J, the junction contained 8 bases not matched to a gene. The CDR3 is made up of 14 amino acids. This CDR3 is CASSQGTGVAEQYF. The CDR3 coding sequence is TGCGCCAGCAGCCAAGGGACAGGGGTAGCGGAGCAGTACTTC.

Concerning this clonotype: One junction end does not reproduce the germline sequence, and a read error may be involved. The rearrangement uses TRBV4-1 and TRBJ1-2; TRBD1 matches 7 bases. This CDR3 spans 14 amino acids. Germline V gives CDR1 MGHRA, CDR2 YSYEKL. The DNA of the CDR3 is TGTGCCAGCAGCCCCGGACAGGCTGGCTATGGCTACACCTTC. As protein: CASSPGQAGYGYTF.

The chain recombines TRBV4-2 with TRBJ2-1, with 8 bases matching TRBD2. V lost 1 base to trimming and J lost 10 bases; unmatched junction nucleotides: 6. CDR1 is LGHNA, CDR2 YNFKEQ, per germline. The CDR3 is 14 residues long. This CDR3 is CASSQVLAGAEQFF. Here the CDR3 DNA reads TGTGCCAGCAGCCAAGTGCTAGCGGGTGCAGAGCAGTTCTTC.

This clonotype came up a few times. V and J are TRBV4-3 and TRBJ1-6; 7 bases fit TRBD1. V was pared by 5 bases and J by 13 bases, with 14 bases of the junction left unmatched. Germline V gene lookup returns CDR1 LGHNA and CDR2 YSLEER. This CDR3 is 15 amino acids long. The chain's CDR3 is CASSFIRARGGPLHF. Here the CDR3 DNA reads TGCGCCAGCAGCTTTATTCGAGCCAGGGGGGGCCCCCTCCACTTT.

In DNA form, the CDR3 reads TGTGCCAGCAGCTTAAACCGGGACCTATACTACGAGCAGTACTTC. Its protein is CASSLNRDLYYEQYF. The chain has TRBV11-2 and TRBJ2-7; D may match TRBD1 or TRBD2 (5 bases each). The CDR3 sequence is 15 residues long. Germline lookup yields CDR1 SGHAT and CDR2 FQNNGV. V shed 2 bases and J shed 3 bases, with 14 bases lying between them.

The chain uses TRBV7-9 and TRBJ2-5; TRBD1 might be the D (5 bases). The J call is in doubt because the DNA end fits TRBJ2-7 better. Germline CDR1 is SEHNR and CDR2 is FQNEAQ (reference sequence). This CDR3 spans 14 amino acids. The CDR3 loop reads CASTQGIYFYEQYF. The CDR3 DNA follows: TGTGCCAGCACCCAGGGAATCTATTTCTACGAGCAGTACTTC.

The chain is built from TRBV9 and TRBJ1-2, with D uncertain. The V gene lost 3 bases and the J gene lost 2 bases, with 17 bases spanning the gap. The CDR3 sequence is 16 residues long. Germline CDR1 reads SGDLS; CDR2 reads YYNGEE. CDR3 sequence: CASSAQVQLGNYGYTF. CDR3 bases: TGTGCCAGCAGCGCCCAGGTCCAACTTGGGAACTATGGCTACACCTTC.